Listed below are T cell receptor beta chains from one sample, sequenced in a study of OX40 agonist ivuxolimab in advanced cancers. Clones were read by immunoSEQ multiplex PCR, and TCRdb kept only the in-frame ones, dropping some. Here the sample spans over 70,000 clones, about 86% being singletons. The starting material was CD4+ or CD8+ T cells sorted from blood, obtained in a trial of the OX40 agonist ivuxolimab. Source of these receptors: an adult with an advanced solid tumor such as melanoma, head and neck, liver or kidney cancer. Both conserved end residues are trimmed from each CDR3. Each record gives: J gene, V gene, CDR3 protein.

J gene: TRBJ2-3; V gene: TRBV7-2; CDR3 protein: ASSLLGGTNTDTQY
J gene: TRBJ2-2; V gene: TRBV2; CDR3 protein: ASSGQGVTGELF
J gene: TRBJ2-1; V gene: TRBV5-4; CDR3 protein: ASSPGTSGGLHNEQF
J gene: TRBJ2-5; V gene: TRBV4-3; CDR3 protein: ASSQDLRQETQY
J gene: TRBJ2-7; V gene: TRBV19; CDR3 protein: ASTPGTSGSYEQY
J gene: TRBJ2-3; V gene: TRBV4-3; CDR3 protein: ASSQNTDTQY
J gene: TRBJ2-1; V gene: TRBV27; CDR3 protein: ASSFGGGAYNEQF
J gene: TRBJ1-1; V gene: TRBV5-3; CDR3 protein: ARSSSLPIVRGEDTEAF
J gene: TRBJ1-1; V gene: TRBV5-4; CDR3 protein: ASSLGTTNTEAF
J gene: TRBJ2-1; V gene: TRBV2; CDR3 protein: ASSELGYNEQF
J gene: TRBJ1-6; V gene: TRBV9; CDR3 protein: ASSVRDRDNSPLH
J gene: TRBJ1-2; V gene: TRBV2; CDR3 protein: ASSEMGRLPYGYT
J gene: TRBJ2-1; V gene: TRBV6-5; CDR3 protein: ASRRTGEGYNEQF
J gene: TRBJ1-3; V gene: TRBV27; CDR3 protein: ASSPGGSGNTIY